The rows below give T cell receptor beta chains drawn from one sample of a study of blood T cell repertoires in COVID-19. Using immunoSEQ multiplex PCR, the repertoire was profiled, and TCRdb retains in-frame clones only, with some absent. This table holds about 190,000 clones, around four fifths found once. The sequencing input was peripheral blood. The receptors here all came from a young man with active or convalescent COVID-19. CDR3s include the opening cysteine and the closing phenylalanine or tryptophan. A D gene is named only where the DNA matches it firmly. Part of the rows lack a size; the others show once, few, many or a class for expanded clones.

few,TRBJ2-7,.,TRBV6-5,CASSYSFQGGYEQYF,TGTGCCAGCAGTTACTCGTTTCAGGGGGGATACGAGCAGTACTTC
.,TRBJ1-2,TRBD1,TRBV6-1,CASSEGTGGLYGYTF,TGTGCCAGCAGTGAAGGGACAGGGGGATTATATGGCTACACCTTC
.,TRBJ1-2,TRBD1,TRBV19,CASSMMPGQGPYGYTF,TGTGCCAGTAGTATGATGCCGGGACAGGGCCCCTATGGCTACACCTTC
.,TRBJ2-3,.,TRBV29-1,CSGEESTDTQYF,TGCAGCGGGGAGGAGTCCACAGATACGCAGTATTTT
few,TRBJ2-1,TRBD2,TRBV7-2,CASSGTSGSHNEQFF,TGTGCCAGCAGCGGGACTAGCGGGTCCCACAATGAGCAGTTCTTC
few,TRBJ1-2,TRBD1,TRBV19,CASTQPGTGLGYGYTF,TGTGCCAGTACCCAGCCCGGGACAGGGCTAGGCTATGGCTACACCTTC
.,TRBJ2-4,.,TRBV27,CASSYPGGSKNIQYF,TGTGCCAGCAGTTACCCCGGGGGATCCAAAAACATTCAGTACTTC
.,TRBJ2-2,.,TRBV7-2,CASTPGFPAATGELFF,TGTGCCAGCACCCCAGGGTTCCCCGCCGCCACCGGGGAGCTGTTTTTT
.,TRBJ2-3,.,TRBV21-1,CASSKVMKGGTDTQYF,TGTGCCAGCAGCAAAGTGATGAAGGGGGGCACAGATACGCAGTATTTT
.,TRBJ1-4,.,TRBV4-3,CASSQDSPGLRTNEKLFF,TGCGCCAGCAGCCAAGATTCACCGGGGTTACGGACTAATGAAAAACTGTTTTTT
.,TRBJ1-2,TRBD1,TRBV6-5,CASSYSNRGLDYTF,TGTGCCAGCAGTTACTCGAACAGGGGGCTTGACTACACCTTC
.,TRBJ2-2,.,TRBV19,CATNQGQGIISGRSGELFF,TGTGCCACAAATCAGGGACAGGGTATCATTAGCGGGAGATCCGGGGAGCTGTTTTTT
.,TRBJ1-1,TRBD1,TRBV28,CASTLGTALEAFF,TGTGCCAGCACCTTAGGGACAGCCTTGGAAGCTTTCTTT
.,TRBJ1-2,TRBD1,TRBV5-1,CASSPWTGDFSYGYTF,TGCGCCAGCAGCCCCTGGACAGGGGACTTCTCCTATGGCTACACCTTC
.,TRBJ1-5,.,TRBV5-8,CASSFRGNQPQHF,TGTGCCAGCAGCTTCAGGGGCAATCAGCCCCAGCATTTT
.,TRBJ2-5,TRBD1,TRBV7-8,CASSLGTGGREETQYF,TGTGCCAGCAGCTTAGGGACAGGGGGCCGGGAGGAGACCCAGTACTTC
.,TRBJ1-2,TRBD1,TRBV5-1,CASSLQGAQGYTF,TGCGCCAGCAGCTTGCAGGGGGCTCAAGGCTACACCTTC
.,TRBJ1-2,TRBD1,TRBV5-4,CASSSTGNYGYTF,TGTGCCAGCAGCTCGACAGGGAACTATGGCTACACCTTC
.,TRBJ1-5,.,TRBV6-2/TRBV6-3,CASSSWGLRNQPQHF,TGTGCCAGCAGTTCCTGGGGACTGCGCAATCAGCCCCAGCATTTT
.,TRBJ1-1,TRBD1,TRBV2,CAPLGRGRPEAFF,TGTGCCCCCCTGGGCAGGGGGCGTCCGGAAGCTTTCTTT
.,TRBJ1-2,TRBD1,TRBV28,CASISPGQRVGGYTF,TGTGCCAGCATAAGCCCGGGACAGCGAGTGGGAGGCTACACCTTC
.,TRBJ1-5,.,TRBV27,CASSLQGPLGQPQHF,TGTGCCAGCAGCTTACAGGGCCCTCTGGGTCAGCCCCAGCATTTT
.,TRBJ2-3,.,TRBV9,CASSVDSTSTDTQYF,TGTGCCAGCAGCGTAGACAGTACTAGCACAGATACGCAGTATTTT
.,TRBJ2-3,.,TRBV18,CASSPPGRGTDTQYF,TGTGCCAGCTCACCACCTGGCAGGGGCACAGATACGCAGTATTTT
.,TRBJ2-3,TRBD1,TRBV7-8,CASSLGQGKTDTQYF,TGTGCCAGCAGCCTGGGACAGGGAAAGACAGATACGCAGTATTTT
once,TRBJ2-4,.,TRBV24-1,CATSDFAVNIQYF,TGTGCCACCAGTGATTTTGCAGTAAACATTCAGTACTTC
once,TRBJ2-1,TRBD2,TRBV6-4,CASSQLAEGLYNEQFF,TGTGCCAGCAGTCAACTAGCGGAGGGTCTCTACAATGAGCAGTTCTTC
.,TRBJ1-1,.,TRBV4-1,CASSQDFRGAWAMNTEAFF,TGCGCCAGCAGCCAAGATTTCAGGGGAGCTTGGGCGATGAACACTGAAGCTTTCTTT
.,TRBJ2-1,TRBD2,TRBV27,CASRLFGGNRNEQFF,TGTGCCAGCAGACTTTTCGGGGGGAACCGTAATGAGCAGTTCTTC
.,TRBJ1-6,.,TRBV12-3/TRBV12-4,CASRSAGNSPLHF,TGTGCCAGCAGGTCGGCAGGTAATTCACCCCTCCACTTT
.,TRBJ2-1,TRBD2,TRBV27,CASSLRTRGDEQFF,TGTGCCAGCAGTTTAAGGACTAGAGGCGATGAGCAGTTCTTC
.,TRBJ1-1,.,TRBV29-1,CSVELPGKEAFF,TGCAGCGTTGAGCTCCCCGGGAAGGAAGCTTTCTTT
.,TRBJ2-1,TRBD2,TRBV5-1,CASSMGGGYNEQFF,TGCGCCAGCAGCATGGGCGGGGGTTACAATGAGCAGTTCTTC
.,TRBJ2-2,.,TRBV2,CASMITAGLPERGTGELFF,TGTGCCAGCATGATCACCGCCGGACTCCCGGAACGAGGCACCGGGGAGCTGTTTTTT
.,TRBJ2-1,TRBD1,TRBV29-1,CSVRQGGNEQFF,TGCAGCGTCCGACAGGGGGGCAATGAGCAGTTCTTC
.,TRBJ1-1,.,TRBV5-6,CASSLQGKDTEAFF,TGTGCCAGCAGCCTTCAGGGAAAGGACACTGAAGCTTTCTTT
.,TRBJ2-2,.,TRBV11-2,CASSLRAGVGNTGELFF,TGTGCCAGCAGCTTAAGGGCAGGGGTGGGGAACACCGGGGAGCTGTTTTTT
once,TRBJ2-6,TRBD2,TRBV11-2,CASSAGRGNSGANVLTF,TGTGCCAGCAGTGCGGGGCGGGGGAACTCTGGGGCCAACGTCCTGACTTTC
.,TRBJ1-1,.,TRBV7-8,CASSLSAIMNTEAFF,TGTGCCAGCAGCTTATCTGCGATTATGAACACTGAAGCTTTCTTT
.,TRBJ2-7,TRBD1,TRBV18,CASSNRDRGYEQYF,TGTGCCAGCTCAAACCGGGACAGGGGGTACGAGCAGTACTTC
.,TRBJ2-4,.,TRBV30,CAWSVRVQNIQYF,TGTGCCTGGAGTGTACGGGTCCAAAACATTCAGTACTTC
.,TRBJ2-3,TRBD2,TRBV9,CASSASGRAGDTQYF,TGTGCCAGCAGCGCTAGCGGGAGGGCCGGAGATACGCAGTATTTT
.,TRBJ2-1,TRBD2,TRBV30,CAWSVPYPTSGIENEQFF,TGTGCCTGGAGTGTACCGTATCCGACTAGCGGGATAGAGAATGAGCAGTTCTTC
few,TRBJ1-2,.,TRBV7-9,CASSLVLGVPGYTF,TGTGCCAGCAGCTTAGTTCTCGGGGTTCCGGGCTACACCTTC
.,TRBJ1-2,TRBD1,TRBV6-6,CASRKQGNYGYTF,TGTGCCAGCAGGAAACAGGGGAACTATGGCTACACCTTC
.,TRBJ1-5,.,TRBV5-4,CASSLMGANQPQHF,TGTGCCAGCAGCTTGATGGGGGCCAATCAGCCCCAGCATTTT
.,TRBJ1-2,TRBD1,TRBV29-1,CSVGTGTKDGYTF,TGCAGCGTCGGGACAGGGACAAAGGATGGCTACACCTTC
.,TRBJ2-7,TRBD2,TRBV9,CASSVGGLETYEQYF,TGTGCCAGCAGCGTAGGTGGACTAGAAACCTACGAGCAGTACTTC
.,TRBJ2-3,TRBD2,TRBV19,CASSRGGGTDTQYF,TGTGCCAGTAGTCGCGGGGGGGGGACAGATACGCAGTATTTT
once,TRBJ2-5,.,TRBV7-2,CASSFGVGLETQYF,TGTGCCAGCAGCTTCGGGGTCGGCTTGGAGACCCAGTACTTC